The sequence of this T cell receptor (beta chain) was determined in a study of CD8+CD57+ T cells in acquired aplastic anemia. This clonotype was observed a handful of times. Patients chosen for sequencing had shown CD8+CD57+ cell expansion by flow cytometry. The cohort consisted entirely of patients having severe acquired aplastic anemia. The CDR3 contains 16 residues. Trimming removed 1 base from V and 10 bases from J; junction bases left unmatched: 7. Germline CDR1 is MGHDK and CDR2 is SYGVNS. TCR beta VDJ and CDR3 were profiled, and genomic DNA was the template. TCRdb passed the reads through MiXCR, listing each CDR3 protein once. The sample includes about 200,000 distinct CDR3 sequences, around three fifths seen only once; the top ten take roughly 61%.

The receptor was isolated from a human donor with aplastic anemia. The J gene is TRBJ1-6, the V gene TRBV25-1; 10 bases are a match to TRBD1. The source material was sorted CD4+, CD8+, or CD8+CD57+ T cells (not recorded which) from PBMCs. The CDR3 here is CASSESQWDRGSPLHF. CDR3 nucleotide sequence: TGTGCCAGCAGTGAATCGCAGTGGGACAGGGGATCACCCCTCCACTTT.